Listed below are T cell receptor beta chains from one sample, sequenced in a study of cytomegalovirus exposure and HLA in healthy donors. Method: immunoSEQ multiplex PCR; TCRdb's copy keeps in-frame clones and lacks some. The data hold 150,000 or so clones, with around 83% observed a single time. Source material: PBMCs. The receptors shown here come from a human donor in good health. Each CDR3 is given with its conserved first and last residue. A D gene is named only where the DNA matches it firmly. Size is stated for part of the rows, as once, few or many counts, or as a class when the clone is expanded.

cdr3_nt cdr3_aa cdr3_length v_call d_call clone_size j_call
TGTGCCAGCGGACTAGCGGGGTATGATACGCAGTATTTT CASGLAGYDTQYF 13 TRBV7-3 TRBD2 NA TRBJ2-3
TGTGCCAGCAGCTTCGGGGGGCAACCTTACAATGAGCAGTTCTTC CASSFGGQPYNEQFF 15 TRBV5-4 NA once TRBJ2-1
TGCAGCGCCGGGTGGGGGGGCTTGGACACTGAAGCTTTCTTT CSAGWGGLDTEAFF 14 TRBV29-1 NA NA TRBJ1-1
TGTGCCAGCAGCCTCAGGGTGGATGCCAATCAGCCCCAGCATTTT CASSLRVDANQPQHF 15 TRBV7-8 NA NA TRBJ1-5
TGTGCCAGCAGCCAAGAAGCCGGAGACGGGCCCCAGCATTTT CASSQEAGDGPQHF 14 TRBV4-2 NA NA TRBJ1-5
TGCGCCAGCAGCGCGGGGGGAACAGAACAAGCCTACGAGCAGTACTTC CASSAGGTEQAYEQYF 16 TRBV5-1 TRBD2 NA TRBJ2-7
TGCAGCGTCCGACAGGGTTCTCATGAAAAACTGTTTTTT CSVRQGSHEKLFF 13 TRBV29-1 TRBD1 NA TRBJ1-4
TGTGCCAGCACCTTGCGTGGACAGGGGCCTTCACCCCTCCACTTT CASTLRGQGPSPLHF 15 TRBV11-1 TRBD1 NA TRBJ1-6
TGTGCCACCAGCAGAGGGACAGGGACCTATCAAAAACTGTTTTTT CATSRGTGTYQKLFF 15 TRBV15 TRBD1 NA TRBJ1-4
TGTGCCAGCGCGACGGGACTAGCGGGACGAGATACGCAGTATTTT CASATGLAGRDTQYF 15 TRBV2 TRBD2 NA TRBJ2-3
TGTGCCAGCAGTGACACGGCAGGGAGGAGCTATGGCTACACCTTC CASSDTAGRSYGYTF 15 TRBV2 NA few TRBJ1-2
TGTGCCAGCAGCCTCTCCGGGACAGTATTTACCTACGAGCAGTACTTC CASSLSGTVFTYEQYF 16 TRBV28 TRBD1 NA TRBJ2-7
TGTGCCAGCAGCTTAGGGGCCCGGGGGGCGCGGACCGGGGAGCTGTTTTTT CASSLGARGARTGELFF 17 TRBV11-2 NA NA TRBJ2-2
TGTGCCAGCAGCCTGACGGGGGGTTCCCAAGAGACCCAGTACTTC CASSLTGGSQETQYF 15 TRBV7-3 TRBD2 NA TRBJ2-5
TGTGCCAGCAGTGATCAGGACACCTACGAGCAGTACTTC CASSDQDTYEQYF 13 TRBV25-1 NA once TRBJ2-7
TGCGCCAGCAGCCAAGAACCTCCGGGTGTTGAAAATCAGCCCCAGCATTTT CASSQEPPGVENQPQHF 17 TRBV4-1 NA NA TRBJ1-5
TGTGCCAGCAGCTTAGAGAGCCCGGACAGGCGTCCATACTCTGGAAACACCATATATTTT CASSLESPDRRPYSGNTIYF 20 TRBV11-2 TRBD1 NA TRBJ1-3
TGTGCCAGCAGCGTTGGGTCGGGCTACGAGCAGTACTTC CASSVGSGYEQYF 13 TRBV7-2 NA NA TRBJ2-7
TGTGCCAGCAGCGGTGGCGGGGGGGTAAAGGGTGAGCAGTTCTTC CASSGGGGVKGEQFF 15 TRBV7-2 TRBD2 NA TRBJ2-1
TGCAGCGCGAGGCGGGCTAGCACAGATACGCAGTATTTT CSARRASTDTQYF 13 TRBV29-1 NA NA TRBJ2-3
TGCGCCAGCAGCTTGGTTGGGGGGGCTATAGAGACCCAGTACTTC CASSLVGGAIETQYF 15 TRBV5-1 NA NA TRBJ2-5
TGTGCCAGCAGCTGGGACAGCGCGAACACCGGGGAGCTGTTTTTT CASSWDSANTGELFF 15 TRBV6-6 TRBD1 once TRBJ2-2
TGTGCCAGCAGCTTAGTCGGGATAGGGGAGCAGTACTTC CASSLVGIGEQYF 13 TRBV7-9 NA NA TRBJ2-7
TGCGCCAGCAGCTTCACAGCGGGAGCCTACGAGCAGTACTTC CASSFTAGAYEQYF 14 TRBV5-1 TRBD2 NA TRBJ2-7
TGTGCCAGCAGCTTGGCCGGTAGCTTCGCTGGAAACACCATATATTTT CASSLAGSFAGNTIYF 16 TRBV5-4 NA NA TRBJ1-3
TGTGCCAGCTCACCCAGACAGGGTGTTATCGGGTACATTACTGAAGCTTTCTTT CASSPRQGVIGYITEAFF 18 TRBV18 TRBD1 NA TRBJ1-1
TGTGCCAGCAGCACTAGCGGGGGGTCCTACAATGAGCAGTTCTTC CASSTSGGSYNEQFF 15 TRBV7-9 TRBD2 few TRBJ2-1
TGTGCCAGCAGCTTGGACAGTCTCCGAGACAATGAGCAGTTCTTC CASSLDSLRDNEQFF 15 TRBV5-6 NA NA TRBJ2-1
TGTGCCAGCAGTGAACCATTGACTATCGCCCCCGGGGATTCACCCCTCCACTTT CASSEPLTIAPGDSPLHF 18 TRBV6-1 NA NA TRBJ1-6
TGTGCCTGGGGAGGACTTGGATACGGCGAGCAGTACTTC CAWGGLGYGEQYF 13 TRBV30 NA once TRBJ2-7
TGCAGCGTTTCAGGGGGGACTAACTATGGCTACACCTTC CSVSGGTNYGYTF 13 TRBV29-1 TRBD1 NA TRBJ1-2
TGTGCCAGCAGCCCCCCCGGGAGCGCCGGCTATGGCTACACCTTC CASSPPGSAGYGYTF 15 TRBV9 NA NA TRBJ1-2